These 3 T cell receptor beta chains were sequenced from one sample in a study of early T cells in non-severe SARS-CoV-2 infection. TCRdb recomputed calls from the 5' RACE reads with MiXCR, one row per CDR3 protein. Of tens of thousands of distinct CDR3 sequences listed, less than 6.5% are singletons. Input material: whole blood. The receptor source for this set is an adult who was a healthcare worker with PCR-confirmed SARS-CoV-2 infection or an uninfected control (not recorded which).

This clonotype was seen ten or more times. The V gene is TRBV12-3 or TRBV12-4, the J gene TRBJ1-6; D is unclear. The CDR3 covers 12 residues. V dropped 2 bases and J dropped 8 bases, with 4 bases sitting between them. CDR3 region: CASSLWYSPLHF. The CDR3 DNA reads as TGTGCCAGCAGTTTATGGTATTCACCCCTCCACTTT.

Many counts were recorded for this clonotype. The chain has TRBV7-2 and TRBJ2-1; 8 nucleotides line up with TRBD1. The CDR3 spans 14 residues. Unmatched junction bases numbered 9, after V lost 6 bases and J lost 8 bases. Germline V lookup: CDR1 SGHTA, CDR2 FQGNSA. The DNA for the CDR3 is TGTGCCAGCAGTATAGGACAGGGTTCGCATGAGCAGTTCTTC. Amino acid sequence: CASSIGQGSHEQFF.

The sample holds many counts of this clonotype. V gene TRBV5-5 combines with J gene TRBJ1-2; 9 positions match TRBD1. The CDR3 is 17 residues long. CDR1 is SGHKS, CDR2 YYEKEE, per germline (reference sequence). J was trimmed by 2 bases and V by 5 bases; bases with no gene match: 13. The CDR3 sequence: CASSTRTGDRRNYGYTF. The CDR3 nucleotides read TGTGCCAGCAGTACAAGGACAGGGGATCGCCGGAACTATGGCTACACCTTC.